This paragraph reports one TCR beta chain. Its antigen remains unidentified. CDR1 is MNHEY, CDR2 SVGAGI, per germline. V gave up 0 bases and J gave up 3 bases; unmatched junction bases: 5. CDR3 length: 18 residues. This entry is derived from a study of T cell repertoires in cytomegalovirus infection. TCRdb used MiXCR to reprocess the reads, holding one entry per CDR3 protein. The sample lists roughly 990,000 distinct CDR3 sequences, approximately 31% occurring once. Study outcomes and limitations: There were HLA-C-restricted CMV-specific TCR beta clonotypes dominating the ex vivo response. Based on cumulative public TCR beta family frequency, carriers of CMV plus the relevant HLA were identified.

The chain uses TRBV6-5 and TRBJ2-2, with 12 bases aligning to TRBD2. The sample consisted of cultured CD8+ T cells from PBMCs, taken from culture after CMV antigen stimulation. This TCR was recovered from a human donor in good health (CMV status not recorded). Some clones in this sample may be carry-over from other donors' samples. This chain's CDR3 is CASSYSASGGADTGELFF. The CDR3 DNA is TGTGCCAGCAGTTACTCAGCTAGCGGGGGGGCGGACACCGGGGAGCTGTTTTTT.